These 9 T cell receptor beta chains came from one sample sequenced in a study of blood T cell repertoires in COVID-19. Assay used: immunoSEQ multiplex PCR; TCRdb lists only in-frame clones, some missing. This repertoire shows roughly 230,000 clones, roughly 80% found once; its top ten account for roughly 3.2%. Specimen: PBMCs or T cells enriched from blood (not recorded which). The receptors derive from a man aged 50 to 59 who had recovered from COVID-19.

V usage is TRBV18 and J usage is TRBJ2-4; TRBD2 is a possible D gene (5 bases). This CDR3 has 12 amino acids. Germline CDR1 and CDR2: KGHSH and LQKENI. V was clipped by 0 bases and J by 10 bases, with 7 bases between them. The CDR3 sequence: CASSPPLGIQYF. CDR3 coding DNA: TGTGCCAGCTCACCACCACTAGGGATTCAGTACTTC.

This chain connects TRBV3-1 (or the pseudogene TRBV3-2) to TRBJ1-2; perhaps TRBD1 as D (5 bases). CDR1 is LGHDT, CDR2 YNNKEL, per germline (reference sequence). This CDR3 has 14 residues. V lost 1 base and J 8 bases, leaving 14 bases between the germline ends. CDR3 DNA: TGTGCCAGCAGCCAAGCAGAAGGGGCTGGAGGCTACACCTTC. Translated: CASSQAEGAGGYTF.

The CDR3 DNA reads TGTGCCAGCAGGGGACAGGGGGCGCGGACTCCGGGCTACACCTTC. Translating it yields CASRGQGARTPGYTF. The chain links TRBV3-1 (or the pseudogene TRBV3-2) to TRBJ1-2; TRBD1 aligns across 12 bases. The V gene's germline CDR1 is LGHDT and CDR2 YNNKEL (reference sequence). CDR3 length: 15 residues. Losses at the gene ends were 6 bases for V and 8 bases for J; bases not matched to a gene: 10.

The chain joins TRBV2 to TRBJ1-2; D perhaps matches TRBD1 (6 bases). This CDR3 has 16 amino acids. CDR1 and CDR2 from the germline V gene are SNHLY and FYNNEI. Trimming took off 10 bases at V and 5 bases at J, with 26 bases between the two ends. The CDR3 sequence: CATWGENRARGYGYTF. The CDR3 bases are TGTGCCACCTGGGGAGAAAACAGGGCGAGGGGGTATGGCTACACCTTC.

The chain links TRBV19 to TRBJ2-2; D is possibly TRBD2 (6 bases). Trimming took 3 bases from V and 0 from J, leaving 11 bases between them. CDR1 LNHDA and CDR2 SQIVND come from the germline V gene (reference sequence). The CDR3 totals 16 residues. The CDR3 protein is CASSMRTTSNTGELFF. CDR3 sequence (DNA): TGTGCCAGTAGTATGAGGACTACCTCGAACACCGGGGAGCTGTTTTTT.

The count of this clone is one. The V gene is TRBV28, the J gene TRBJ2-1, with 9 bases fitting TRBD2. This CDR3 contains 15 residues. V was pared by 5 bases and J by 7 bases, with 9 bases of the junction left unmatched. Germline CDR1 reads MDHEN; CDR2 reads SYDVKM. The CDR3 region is CASSPPGLARNEQFF. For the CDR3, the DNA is TGTGCCAGCAGTCCCCCGGGACTAGCCCGAAATGAGCAGTTCTTC.

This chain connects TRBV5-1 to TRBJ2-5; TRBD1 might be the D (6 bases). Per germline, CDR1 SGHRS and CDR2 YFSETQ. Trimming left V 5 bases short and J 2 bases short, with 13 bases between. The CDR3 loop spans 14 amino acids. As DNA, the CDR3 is TGCGCCAGCAGGGCCGGGACAATACAAGAGACCCAGTACTTC. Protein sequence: CASRAGTIQETQYF.

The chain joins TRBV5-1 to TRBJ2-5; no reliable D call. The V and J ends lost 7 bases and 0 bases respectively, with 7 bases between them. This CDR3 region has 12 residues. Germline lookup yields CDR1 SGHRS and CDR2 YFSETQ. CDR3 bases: TGCGCCAGCTTTCGGGACCAAGAGACCCAGTACTTC. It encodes CASFRDQETQYF.

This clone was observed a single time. CDR3 residues: CASSVSTNSYGYTF. In nucleotides, the CDR3 is TGTGCCAGCAGCGTATCCACCAACTCCTATGGCTACACCTTC. The chain is built from TRBV9 and TRBJ1-2, with D uncertain. Germline assignment: CDR1 SGDLS and CDR2 YYNGEE. The CDR3 has 14 residues. V dropped 1 base and J dropped 4 bases, with 11 bases sitting between them.